The 7 T cell receptor beta chains presented below share a single source sample, sequenced in a study of T cell responses to AZD1222 COVID-19 vaccine. The protocol was immunoSEQ multiplex PCR, while the TCRdb copy is restricted to in-frame clones and leaves out a portion. The table shows 120,000 to 150,000 clones, with 82% occurring only once. Here the sequenced sample was peripheral blood, taken on day 0 of MenACWY control vaccination. These receptors all stem from an adult in good health.

Concerning this clone: A read error may account for a junction end that differs from germline. The V call is TRBV5-6, the J call TRBJ1-2; D is uncertain. The CDR3 is made up of 15 amino acids. Germline CDR1 is SGHDT and CDR2 is YYEEEE. The CDR3 sequence: CASSIVGVRDYSYTF. CDR3 DNA sequence: TGTGCCAGCAGCATTGTAGGAGTAAGAGACTATAGCTACACCTTC. The variable domain in full, with the rest retrieved from reference TRBV5-6 and TRBJ1-2, is DAGVTQSPTHLIKTRGQQVTLRCSPKSGHDTVSWYQQALGQGPQFIFQYYEEEERQRGNFPDRFSGHQFPNYSSELNVNALLLGDSALYLCASSIVGVRDYSYTFGSGTRLTVV.

V is TRBV19 and J is TRBJ2-2; D call uncertain. V shed 6 bases and J shed 5 bases, with 10 bases lying between them. The length of the CDR3 is 13 residues. Germline V gene lookup returns CDR1 LNHDA and CDR2 SQIVND (reference sequence). This chain's CDR3 is CASRPRRTGELFF. The CDR3 nucleotides are TGTGCCAGTAGGCCTCGCAGGACCGGGGAGCTGTTTTTT. Variable domain in full (rest from reference TRBV19 and TRBJ2-2): DGGITQSPKYLFRKEGQNVTLSCEQNLNHDAMYWYRQDPGQGLRLIYYSQIVNDFQKGDIAEGYSVSREKKESFPLTVTSAQKNPTAFYLCASRPRRTGELFFGEGSRLTVL.

V usage is TRBV4-1 and J usage is TRBJ1-1, with unresolved D. Trimming stripped 5 bases from V and 0 bases from J, with 10 bases between. The CDR3 extends over 14 amino acids. The V gene's germline CDR1 is MGHRA and CDR2 YSYEKL. CDR3 DNA: TGCGCCAGCAGCTGGAAACCAATGAACACTGAAGCTTTCTTT. Translation: CASSWKPMNTEAFF.

The genes are TRBV2 and TRBJ1-4; 7 nucleotides line up with TRBD1. The V gene end was trimmed by 8 bases and the J gene end by 4 bases; junction bases not matched to a gene: 1. The CDR3 spans 12 residues. Germline values: CDR1 SNHLY, CDR2 FYNNEI. As DNA, the CDR3 is TGTGCCAGCGGGACAGTTAATGAAAAACTGTTTTTT. Protein sequence: CASGTVNEKLFF.

This clone was recorded once. The chain has TRBV28 and TRBJ1-5, with 7 nucleotides matching TRBD1. The CDR3 sequence is 15 residues long. CDR1 MDHEN and CDR2 SYDVKM come from the germline V gene. The trim removed 2 bases at V and 0 bases at J, leaving 1 base unmatched. CDR3 sequence reads: CASSLGQVSNQPQHF. The CDR3 region has the DNA TGTGCCAGCAGTTTAGGACAGGTTAGCAATCAGCCCCAGCATTTT.

This clone was detected only a few times. The chain carries TRBV6-5 and TRBJ2-1, with 11 bases matching TRBD2. V trimming: 6 bases; J trimming: 3 bases; junction bases outside the gene matches: 4. Germline values: CDR1 MNHEY, CDR2 SVGAGI. The CDR3 length is 15 residues. In DNA, the CDR3 is TGTGCCAGCAGGACAACTAGCGGGGGCTACAATGAGCAGTTCTTC. It translates to CASRTTSGGYNEQFF.

The chain has TRBV6-5 and TRBJ2-7; unclear D gene. Germline CDR1 MNHEY, CDR2 SVGAGI. The CDR3 has 11 amino acids. Trimming took off 8 bases at V and 6 bases at J, with 11 bases between the two ends. CDR3 sequence: CASSGRVEQYV. CDR3 in DNA: TGTGCCAGCTCCGGACGGGTCGAGCAGTACGTC.